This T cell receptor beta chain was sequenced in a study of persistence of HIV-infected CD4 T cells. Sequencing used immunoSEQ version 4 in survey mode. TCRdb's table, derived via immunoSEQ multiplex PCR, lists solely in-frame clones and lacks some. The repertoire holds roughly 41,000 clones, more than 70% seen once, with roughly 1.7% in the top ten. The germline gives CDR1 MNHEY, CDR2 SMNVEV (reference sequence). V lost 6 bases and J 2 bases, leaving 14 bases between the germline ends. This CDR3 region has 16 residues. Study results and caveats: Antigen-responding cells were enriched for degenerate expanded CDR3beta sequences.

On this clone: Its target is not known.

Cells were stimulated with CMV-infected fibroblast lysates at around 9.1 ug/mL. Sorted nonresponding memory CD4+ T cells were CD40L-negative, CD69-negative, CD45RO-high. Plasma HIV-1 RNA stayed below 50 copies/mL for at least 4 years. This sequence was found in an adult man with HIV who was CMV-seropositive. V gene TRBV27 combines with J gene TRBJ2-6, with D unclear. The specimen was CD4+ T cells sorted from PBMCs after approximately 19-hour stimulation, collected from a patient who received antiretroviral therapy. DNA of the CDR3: TGTGCCAGCAGCCCGATAACCCTACCTGGGGCCAACGTCCTGACTTTC. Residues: CASSPITLPGANVLTF.